This TCR beta chain was sequenced during a study of blood T cells in healthy people across ages. There are 13 residues in the CDR3. The V gene's germline CDR1 is MNHEY and CDR2 SVGAGI. Primed by a sample-barcoded 5' primer and a J-beta primer mix, a second PCR proceeded for roughly 7 to 12 cycles. TCRdb redid the calling of the 5' RACE reads with MiXCR, one entry per CDR3 protein. The sample has 650,000 to 700,000 distinct CDR3 sequences, roughly half seen once; the top ten hold roughly 13%. This clonotype was detected ten times or more. Relative to the germline gene, one junction end is altered; a read error may explain this.

The receptor's source is a woman aged 80 or older in good health. The sequenced sample consisted of blood. The gene calls are TRBV6-5 and TRBJ1-1; D is undetermined. The CDR3 is CASSDSANTEAFF. The CDR3 nucleotides read TGTGCCAGCAGTGACTCAGCGAACACTGAAGCTTTCTTT.